This T cell receptor (beta chain) was sequenced in a study of PD-1 blockade in classical Hodgkin lymphoma. Study-wide results and caveats: Researchers reported that CD4+ TCR diversity, though not CD8+, rose significantly by C4D1. Exclusion covered patients beginning nivolumab under 1 year post-ASCT. Baseline diversity in complete responders resembled that of newly diagnosed patients. Reports indicated that newly diagnosed patients had lower baseline TCR diversity than healthy donors did.

The patients all showed relapse after autologous stem cell transplantation, while their brentuximab vedotin exposure varied. Only in-frame clones appear in the TCRdb table, and some are missing; sequencing was by immunoSEQ multiplex PCR. The sample yields approximately 13,000 clones, about four fifths seen once. As regards this clone: Its antigen is currently unknown.

The material was peripheral blood mononuclear cells (PBMCs), obtained at baseline. The TCR sequence derives from a human donor with classical Hodgkin lymphoma.

The chain's CDR3 is CASRRQGTQYF. The DNA for the CDR3 is TGTGCCAGCAGGCGCCAGGGTACCCAGTACTTC. This chain links TRBV6-5 with TRBJ2-5; TRBD1 might be the D (5 bases). CDR1 and CDR2 from the germline V gene are MNHEY and SVGAGI. V dropped 6 bases and J dropped 8 bases, with 10 bases sitting between them. The CDR3 covers 11 residues.